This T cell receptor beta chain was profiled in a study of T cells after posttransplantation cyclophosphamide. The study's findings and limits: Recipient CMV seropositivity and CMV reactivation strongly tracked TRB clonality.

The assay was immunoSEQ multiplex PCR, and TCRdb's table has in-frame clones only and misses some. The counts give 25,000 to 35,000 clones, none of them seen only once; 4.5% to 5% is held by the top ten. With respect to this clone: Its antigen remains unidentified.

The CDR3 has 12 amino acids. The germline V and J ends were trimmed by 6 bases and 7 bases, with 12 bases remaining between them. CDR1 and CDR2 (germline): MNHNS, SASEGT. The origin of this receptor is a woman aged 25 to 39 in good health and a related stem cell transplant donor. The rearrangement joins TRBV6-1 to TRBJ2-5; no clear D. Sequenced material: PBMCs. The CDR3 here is CASRGDLGTQYF. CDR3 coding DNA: TGTGCCAGCAGGGGCGACCTGGGGACCCAGTACTTC.